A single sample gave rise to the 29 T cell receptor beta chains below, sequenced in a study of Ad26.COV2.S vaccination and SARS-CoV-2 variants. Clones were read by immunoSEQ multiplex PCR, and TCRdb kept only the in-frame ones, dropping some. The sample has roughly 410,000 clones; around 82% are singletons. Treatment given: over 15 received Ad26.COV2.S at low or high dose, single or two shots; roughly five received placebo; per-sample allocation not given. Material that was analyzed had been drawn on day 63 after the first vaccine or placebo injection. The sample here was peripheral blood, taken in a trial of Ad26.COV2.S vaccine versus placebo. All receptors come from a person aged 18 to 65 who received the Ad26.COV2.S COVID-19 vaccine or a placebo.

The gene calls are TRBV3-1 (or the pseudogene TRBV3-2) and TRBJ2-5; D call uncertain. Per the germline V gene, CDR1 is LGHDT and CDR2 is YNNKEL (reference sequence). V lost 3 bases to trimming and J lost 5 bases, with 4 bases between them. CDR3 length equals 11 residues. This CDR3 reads CASSQWETQYF. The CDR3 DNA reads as TGTGCCAGCAGCCAGTGGGAGACCCAGTACTTC.

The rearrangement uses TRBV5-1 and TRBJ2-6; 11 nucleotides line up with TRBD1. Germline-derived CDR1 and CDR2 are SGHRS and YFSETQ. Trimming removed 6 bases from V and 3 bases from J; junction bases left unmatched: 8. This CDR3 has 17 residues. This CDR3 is CASNSGQGVFGANVLTF. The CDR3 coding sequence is TGCGCCAGCAACTCGGGACAGGGGGTATTTGGGGCCAACGTCCTGACTTTC.

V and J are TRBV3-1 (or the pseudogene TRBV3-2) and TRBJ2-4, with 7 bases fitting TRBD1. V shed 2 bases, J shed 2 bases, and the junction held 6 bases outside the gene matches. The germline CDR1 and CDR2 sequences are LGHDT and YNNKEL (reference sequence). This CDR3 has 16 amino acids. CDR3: CASSQRRGLSKNIQYF. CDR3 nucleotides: TGTGCCAGCAGCCAACGAAGGGGGCTTTCCAAAAACATTCAGTACTTC.

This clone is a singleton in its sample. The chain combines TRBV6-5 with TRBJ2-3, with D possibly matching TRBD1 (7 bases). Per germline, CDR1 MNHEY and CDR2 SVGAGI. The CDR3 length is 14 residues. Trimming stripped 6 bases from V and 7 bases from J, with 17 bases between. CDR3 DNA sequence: TGTGCCAGCAGCCAAGGACAGGAGGGAAATACGCAGTATTTT. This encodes CASSQGQEGNTQYF.

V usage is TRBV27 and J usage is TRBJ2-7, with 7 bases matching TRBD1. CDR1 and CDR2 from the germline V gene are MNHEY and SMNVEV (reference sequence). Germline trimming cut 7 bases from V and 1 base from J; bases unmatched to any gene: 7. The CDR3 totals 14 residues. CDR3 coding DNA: TGTGCCAGCACTCCCGTCAGGGGGTCCTACGAGCAGTACTTC. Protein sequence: CASTPVRGSYEQYF.

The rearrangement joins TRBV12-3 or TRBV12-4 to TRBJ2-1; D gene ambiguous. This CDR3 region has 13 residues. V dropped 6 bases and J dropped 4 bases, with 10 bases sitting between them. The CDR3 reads CASSSPWYNEQFF. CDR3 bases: TGTGCCAGCAGCTCCCCTTGGTACAATGAGCAGTTCTTC.

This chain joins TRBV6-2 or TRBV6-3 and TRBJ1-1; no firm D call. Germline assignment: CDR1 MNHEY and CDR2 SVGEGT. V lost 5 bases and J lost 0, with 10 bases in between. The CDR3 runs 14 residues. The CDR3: CASSHSYMNTEAFF. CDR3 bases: TGTGCCAGCAGTCACAGTTACATGAACACTGAAGCTTTCTTT.

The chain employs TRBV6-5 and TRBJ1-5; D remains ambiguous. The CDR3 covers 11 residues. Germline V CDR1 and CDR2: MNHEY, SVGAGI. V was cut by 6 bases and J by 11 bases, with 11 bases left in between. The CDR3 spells CASSGESTQHF. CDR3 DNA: TGTGCCAGCAGCGGGGAGTCGACCCAGCATTTT.

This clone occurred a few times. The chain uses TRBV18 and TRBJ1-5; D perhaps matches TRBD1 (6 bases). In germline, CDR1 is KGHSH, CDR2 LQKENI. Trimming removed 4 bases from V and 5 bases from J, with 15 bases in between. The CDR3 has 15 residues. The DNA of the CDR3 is TGTGCCAGCTCACAACAGGACAGCTACTATCAGCCCCAGCATTTT. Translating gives CASSQQDSYYQPQHF.

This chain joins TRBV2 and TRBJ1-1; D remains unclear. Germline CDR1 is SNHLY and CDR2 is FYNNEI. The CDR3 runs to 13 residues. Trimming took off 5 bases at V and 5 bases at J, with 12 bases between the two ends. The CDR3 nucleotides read TGTGCCAGCAGTTACCGCACTGAAACTGAAGCTTTCTTT. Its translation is CASSYRTETEAFF.

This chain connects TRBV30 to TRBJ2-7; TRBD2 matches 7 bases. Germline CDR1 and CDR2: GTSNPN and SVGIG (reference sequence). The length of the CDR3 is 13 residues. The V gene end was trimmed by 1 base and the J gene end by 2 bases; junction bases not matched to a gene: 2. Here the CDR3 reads CAWSAGGPYEQYF. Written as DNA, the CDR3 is TGTGCCTGGAGTGCGGGGGGACCCTACGAGCAGTACTTC.

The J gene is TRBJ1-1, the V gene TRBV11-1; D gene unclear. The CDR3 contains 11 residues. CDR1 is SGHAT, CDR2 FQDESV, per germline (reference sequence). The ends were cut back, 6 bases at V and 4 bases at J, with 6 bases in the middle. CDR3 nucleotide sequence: TGTGCCAGCAGTCGGCTCACTGAAGCTTTCTTT. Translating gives CASSRLTEAFF.

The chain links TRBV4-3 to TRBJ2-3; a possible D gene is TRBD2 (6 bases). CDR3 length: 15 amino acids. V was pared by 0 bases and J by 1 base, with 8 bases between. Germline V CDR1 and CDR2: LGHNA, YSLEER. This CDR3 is CASSQEKRGTDTQYF. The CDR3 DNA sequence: TGCGCCAGCAGCCAAGAGAAGCGGGGCACAGATACGCAGTATTTT.

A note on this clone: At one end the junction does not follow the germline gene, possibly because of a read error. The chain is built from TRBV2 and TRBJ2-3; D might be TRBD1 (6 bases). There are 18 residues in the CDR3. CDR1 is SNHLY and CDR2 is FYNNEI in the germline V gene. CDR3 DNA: TGTGCCAGCAGCGAAGAGGCCGGGACAATCTATCGGACAGATACGCAGTATTTT. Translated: CASSEEAGTIYRTDTQYF.

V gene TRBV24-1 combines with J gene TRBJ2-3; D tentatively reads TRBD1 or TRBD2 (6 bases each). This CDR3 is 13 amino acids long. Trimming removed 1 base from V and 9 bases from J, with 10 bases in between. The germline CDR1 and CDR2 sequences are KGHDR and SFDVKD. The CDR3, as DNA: TGTGCCACCAGTGATTTTTCGGGGGCGACGCAGTATTTT. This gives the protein CATSDFSGATQYF.

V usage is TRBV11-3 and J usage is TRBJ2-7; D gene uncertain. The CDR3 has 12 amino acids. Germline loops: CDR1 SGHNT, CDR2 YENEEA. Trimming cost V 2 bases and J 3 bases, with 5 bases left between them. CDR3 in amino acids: CASSLLRYEQYF. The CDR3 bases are TGTGCCAGCAGCTTACTCCGCTACGAGCAGTACTTC.

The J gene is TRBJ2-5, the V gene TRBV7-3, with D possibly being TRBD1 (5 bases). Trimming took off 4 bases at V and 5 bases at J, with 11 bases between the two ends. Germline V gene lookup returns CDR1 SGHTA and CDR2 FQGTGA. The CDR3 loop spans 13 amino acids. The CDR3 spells CASSYGAGETQYF. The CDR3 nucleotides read TGTGCCAGCAGCTATGGGGCCGGGGAGACCCAGTACTTC.

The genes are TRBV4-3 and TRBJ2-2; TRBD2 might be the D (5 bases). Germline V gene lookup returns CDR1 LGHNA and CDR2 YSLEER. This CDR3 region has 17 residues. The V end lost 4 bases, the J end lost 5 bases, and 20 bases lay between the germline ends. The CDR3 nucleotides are TGCGCCAGCAGCCCGTTGACGGCCCTGAGGGCGACCGGGGAGCTGTTTTTT. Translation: CASSPLTALRATGELFF.

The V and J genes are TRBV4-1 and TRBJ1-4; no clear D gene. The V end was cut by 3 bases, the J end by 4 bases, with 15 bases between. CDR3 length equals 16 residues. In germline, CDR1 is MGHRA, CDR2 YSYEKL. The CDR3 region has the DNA TGCGCCAGCAGCCAGATGATTGGGAGTTATAATGAAAAACTGTTTTTT. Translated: CASSQMIGSYNEKLFF.

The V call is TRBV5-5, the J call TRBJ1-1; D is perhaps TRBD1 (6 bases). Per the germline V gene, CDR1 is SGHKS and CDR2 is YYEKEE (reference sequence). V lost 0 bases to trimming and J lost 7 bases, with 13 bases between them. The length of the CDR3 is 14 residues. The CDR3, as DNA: TGTGCCAGCAGCTTGGATTTGACAGGCCTTGAAGCTTTCTTT. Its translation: CASSLDLTGLEAFF.

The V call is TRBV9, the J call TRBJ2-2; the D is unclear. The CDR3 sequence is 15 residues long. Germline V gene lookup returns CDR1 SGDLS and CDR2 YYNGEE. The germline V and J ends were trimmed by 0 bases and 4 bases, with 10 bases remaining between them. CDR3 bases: TGTGCCAGCAGCGTAGCAGGAACGACCACCGGGGAGCTGTTTTTT. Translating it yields CASSVAGTTTGELFF.

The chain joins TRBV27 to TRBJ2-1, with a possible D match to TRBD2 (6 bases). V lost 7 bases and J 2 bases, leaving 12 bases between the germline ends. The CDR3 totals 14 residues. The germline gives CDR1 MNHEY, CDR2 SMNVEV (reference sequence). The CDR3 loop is CASKLAAPYNEQFF. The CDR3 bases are TGTGCCAGCAAGTTAGCGGCCCCCTACAATGAGCAGTTCTTC.

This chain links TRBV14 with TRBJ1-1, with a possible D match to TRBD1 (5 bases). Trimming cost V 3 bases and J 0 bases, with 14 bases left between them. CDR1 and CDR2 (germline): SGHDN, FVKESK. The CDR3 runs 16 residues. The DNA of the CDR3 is TGTGCCAGCAGCCATTTCAGACAGTCCGTGAACACTGAAGCTTTCTTT. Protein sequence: CASSHFRQSVNTEAFF.

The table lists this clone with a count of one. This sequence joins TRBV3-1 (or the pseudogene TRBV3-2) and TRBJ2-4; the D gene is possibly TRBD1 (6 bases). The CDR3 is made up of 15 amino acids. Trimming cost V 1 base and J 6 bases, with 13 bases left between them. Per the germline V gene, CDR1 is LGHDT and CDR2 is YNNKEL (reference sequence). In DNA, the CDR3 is TGTGCCAGCAGCCAAGGAAGGGGGATGGGAAACATTCAGTACTTC. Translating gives CASSQGRGMGNIQYF.

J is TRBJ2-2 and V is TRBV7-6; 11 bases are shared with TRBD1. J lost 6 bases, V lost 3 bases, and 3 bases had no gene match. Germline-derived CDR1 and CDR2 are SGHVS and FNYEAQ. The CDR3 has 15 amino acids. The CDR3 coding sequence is TGTGCCAGCAGCTTCCGGACAGGGGGCCCCGGGGAGCTGTTTTTT. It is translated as CASSFRTGGPGELFF.

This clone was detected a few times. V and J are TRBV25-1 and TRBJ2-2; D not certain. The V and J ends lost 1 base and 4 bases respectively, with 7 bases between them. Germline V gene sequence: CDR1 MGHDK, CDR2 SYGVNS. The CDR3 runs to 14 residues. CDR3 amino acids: CASSELKGTGELFF. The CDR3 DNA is TGTGCCAGCAGTGAATTGAAGGGCACCGGGGAGCTGTTTTTT.

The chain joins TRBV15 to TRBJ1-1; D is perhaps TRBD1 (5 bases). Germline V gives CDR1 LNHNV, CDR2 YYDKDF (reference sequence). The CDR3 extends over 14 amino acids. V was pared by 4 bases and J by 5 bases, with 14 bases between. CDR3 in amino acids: CATSTGPIGTEAFF. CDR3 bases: TGTGCCACCAGCACGGGACCTATAGGGACTGAAGCTTTCTTT.

CDR3 sequence reads: CASSPSGGDIDEYTF. The CDR3 DNA reads TGTGCCAGCAGCCCATCGGGGGGGGACATCGACGAATACACCTTC. The gene calls are TRBV7-2 and TRBJ1-2, with a possible D match to TRBD1 (6 bases). Per the germline V gene, CDR1 is SGHTA and CDR2 is FQGNSA. The V and J ends lost 5 bases and 11 bases respectively, with 24 bases between them. The CDR3 is 15 amino acids.

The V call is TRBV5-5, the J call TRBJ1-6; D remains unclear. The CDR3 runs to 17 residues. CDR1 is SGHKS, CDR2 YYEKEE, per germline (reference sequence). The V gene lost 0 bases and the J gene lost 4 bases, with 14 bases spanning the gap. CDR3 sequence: CASSLAQGRSYNSPLHF. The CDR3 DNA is TGTGCCAGCAGCTTGGCCCAAGGGCGGAGTTATAATTCACCCCTCCACTTT.